The entry below describes one T cell receptor (beta chain). Its antigen is unidentified. The data originate from a study of T cell responses to AZD1222 COVID-19 vaccine. Clones were read by immunoSEQ multiplex PCR, and TCRdb kept only the in-frame ones, dropping some. This table has fewer than 250,000 clones, about 93% appearing once. General study findings and limits: Per reports, nearly half of all spike-specific TCRs target regions that are unmutated in variants. Donors skewed white British and female; clonal diversity was possibly underestimated. Spike-specific TCRs gained breadth and depth after people received two AZD1222 doses. All repertoire sampling was performed exclusively after the peak T cell response.

The clonotype originates from an adult in good health. The specimen comprised peripheral blood, sampled on day 0 of MenACWY control vaccination.

The CDR3: CASSSRDSHGYTF. The CDR3, as DNA: TGTGCCAGCAGTTCCCGGGACAGCCATGGCTACACCTTC. The chain has TRBV6-2 or TRBV6-3 and TRBJ1-2; 7 nucleotides match TRBD1. V lost 4 bases, J lost 6 bases, and 5 bases stayed unmatched. This CDR3 is 13 amino acids long. The germline V gene encodes CDR1 MNHEY and CDR2 SVGEGT.